This TCR beta chain was retrieved from a study of T-cell reconstitution after alpha-beta-depleted transplantation in children. The study, taken as a whole, reports: Certain patients had high TCRbeta diversity at day 60, and it came from recipient T cells and thymic progenitors that survived. Several hundred expanded graft clones reportedly gave rise to the alpha-beta T cells present about two months after transplant.

This CDR3 is built from 13 residues. V was clipped by 5 bases and J by 5 bases, with 9 bases between them. Per germline, CDR1 SGHNT and CDR2 YENEEA. This clonotype was observed many times. No antigen is known for it. Molecular barcoding with unique molecular identifiers was used for the TCRbeta library. TCRdb re-derived calls from the PCR reads in MiXCR, one entry per CDR3 protein. This sample has about 210,000 distinct CDR3 sequences; roughly 15% occur once, and the top ten carry 35% to 50%. The sample consisted of PBMCs, mostly from graft donor cells, taken 360 days after TCRalphabeta/CD19-depleted stem cell transplant. This sequence originates from a male patient between 2 and 9 years old who had a stem cell transplant for acute lymphoblastic leukemia, so the T cells may come from the graft donor. This chain links TRBV11-3 with TRBJ2-2; no firm D call. The CDR3: CASSLDFTGELFF. CDR3 nucleotides: TGTGCCAGCAGCCTCGATTTTACCGGGGAGCTGTTTTTT.